This TCR beta chain is drawn from a study of cytomegalovirus exposure and HLA in healthy donors. Overall study findings and caveats: Some V segments could not be told apart, so they were left out, TRBV6-2 and TRBV6-3 among them.

About this clone: As yet, its antigen is unknown.

V was shortened by 9 bases and J by 4 bases, with 16 bases between the two germline ends. Germline CDR1 is WSHSY and CDR2 is SAAADI. The CDR3 length is 14 residues. 13 Jbeta primers and 60 Vbeta primers were used for the PCR. Sequenced by immunoSEQ multiplex PCR; TCRdb stores in-frame clones only, minus some. The sample shows roughly 130,000 clones, approximately 79% of them seen only once. The rearrangement joins TRBV10-2 to TRBJ1-3; D is possibly TRBD1 (6 bases). The sequenced sample was PBMCs. This sequence was found in a man between 18 and 29 years old in good health and CMV-seropositive. The CDR3 coding sequence is TGCGCCAGTCTGGACAGCTTAAAGGGAAACACCATATATTTT. This codes for CASLDSLKGNTIYF.